The 3 T cell receptor beta chains reported below all come from one sample, sequenced in a study of blood T cell repertoires in COVID-19. Generated by immunoSEQ multiplex PCR, the TCRdb table keeps only in-frame clones and is missing some. This sample has about 300,000 clones, with over 85% found just once. The specimen was PBMCs or T cells enriched from blood (not recorded which). The receptors here all came from a woman aged 45 to 65 who had been exposed to COVID-19.

The rearrangement links TRBV19 to TRBJ2-7; TRBD1 aligns across 8 bases. The germline V gene has CDR1 LNHDA and CDR2 SQIVND (reference sequence). CDR3 size: 16 residues. V shed 3 bases and J 0 bases; nucleotides not matched to a gene: 7. CDR3 in amino acids: CASSIPHGQGSYEQYF. CDR3 nucleotides: TGTGCCAGTAGTATTCCCCACGGACAGGGCTCCTACGAGCAGTACTTC.

This chain uses TRBV7-9 with TRBJ2-1; 8 nucleotides match TRBD2. Germline V gene data show CDR1 as SEHNR and CDR2 as FQNEAQ (reference sequence). The ends lost 5 bases at V and 5 bases at J; junction bases unmatched: 11. CDR3 size: 16 residues. This chain's CDR3 is CASSPGGGPGHNEQFF. CDR3 nucleotides: TGTGCCAGCAGCCCCGGGGGGGGGCCCGGTCACAATGAGCAGTTCTTC.

This rearrangement joins TRBV11-2 to TRBJ2-1, with 9 bases lining up with TRBD1. CDR3 size: 15 residues. V lost 6 bases to trimming and J lost 8 bases; unmatched junction nucleotides: 11. CDR1 and CDR2 (germline): SGHAT, FQNNGV. CDR3 protein: CASSGTGTGHYEQFF. CDR3 bases: TGTGCCAGCAGTGGGACCGGGACAGGGCACTATGAGCAGTTCTTC.